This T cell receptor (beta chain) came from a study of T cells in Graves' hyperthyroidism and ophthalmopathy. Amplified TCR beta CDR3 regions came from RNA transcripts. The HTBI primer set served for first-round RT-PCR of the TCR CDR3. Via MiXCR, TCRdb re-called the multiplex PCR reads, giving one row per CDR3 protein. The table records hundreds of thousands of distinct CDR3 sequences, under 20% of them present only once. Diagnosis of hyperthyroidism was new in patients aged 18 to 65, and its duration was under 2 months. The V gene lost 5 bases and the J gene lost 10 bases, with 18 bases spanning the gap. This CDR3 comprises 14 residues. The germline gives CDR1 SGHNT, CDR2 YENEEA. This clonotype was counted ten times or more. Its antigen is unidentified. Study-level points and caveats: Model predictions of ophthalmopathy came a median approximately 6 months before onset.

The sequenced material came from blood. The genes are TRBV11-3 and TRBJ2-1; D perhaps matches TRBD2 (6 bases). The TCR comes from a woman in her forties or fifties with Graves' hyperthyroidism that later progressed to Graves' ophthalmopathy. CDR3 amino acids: CASSTGGMAEEQFF. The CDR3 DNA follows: TGTGCCAGCAGCACCGGGGGTATGGCGGAAGAGCAGTTCTTC.